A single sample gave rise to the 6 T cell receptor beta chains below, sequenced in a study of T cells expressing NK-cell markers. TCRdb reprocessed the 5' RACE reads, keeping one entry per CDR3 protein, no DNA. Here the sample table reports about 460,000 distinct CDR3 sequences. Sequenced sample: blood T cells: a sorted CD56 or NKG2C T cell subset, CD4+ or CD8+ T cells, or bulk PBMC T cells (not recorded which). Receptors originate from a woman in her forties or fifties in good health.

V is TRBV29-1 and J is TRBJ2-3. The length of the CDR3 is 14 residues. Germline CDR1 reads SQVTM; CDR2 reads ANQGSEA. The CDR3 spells CSVESVSGTDTQYF.

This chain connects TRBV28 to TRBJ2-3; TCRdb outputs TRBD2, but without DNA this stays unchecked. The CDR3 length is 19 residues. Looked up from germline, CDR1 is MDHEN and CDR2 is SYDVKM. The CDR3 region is CASSPLGLAGGKTTDTQYF. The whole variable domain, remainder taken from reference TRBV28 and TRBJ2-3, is DVKVTQSSRYLVKRTGEKVFLECVQDMDHENMFWYRQDPGLGLRLIYFSYDVKMKEKGDIPEGYSVSREKKERFSLILESASTNQTSMYLCASSPLGLAGGKTTDTQYFGPGTRLTVL.

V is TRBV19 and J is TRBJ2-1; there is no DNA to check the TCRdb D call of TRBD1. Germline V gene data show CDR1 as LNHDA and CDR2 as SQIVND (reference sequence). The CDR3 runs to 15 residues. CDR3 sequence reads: CASREGRGKNLGQFF. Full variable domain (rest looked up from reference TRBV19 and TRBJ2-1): DGGITQSPKYLFRKEGQNVTLSCEQNLNHDAMYWYRQDPGQGLRLIYYSQIVNDFQKGDIAEGYSVSREKKESFPLTVTSAQKNPTAFYLCASREGRGKNLGQFFGPGTRLTVL.

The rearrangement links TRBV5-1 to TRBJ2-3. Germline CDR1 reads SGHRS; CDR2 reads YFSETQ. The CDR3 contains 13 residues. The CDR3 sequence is CASSFQLSDTQYF.

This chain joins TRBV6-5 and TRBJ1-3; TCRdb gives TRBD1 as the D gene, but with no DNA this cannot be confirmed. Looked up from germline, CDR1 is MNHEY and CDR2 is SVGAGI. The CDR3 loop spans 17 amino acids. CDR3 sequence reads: CASSYGQGIPSGNTIYF.

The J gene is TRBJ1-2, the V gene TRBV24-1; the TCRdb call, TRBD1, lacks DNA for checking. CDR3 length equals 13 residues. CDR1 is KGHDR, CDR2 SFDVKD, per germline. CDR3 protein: CATSDRPRGGYTF.